This TCR beta chain came from a study of T-cell reconstitution after alpha-beta-depleted transplantation in children. V was pared by 4 bases and J by 2 bases, with 13 bases of the junction left unmatched. CDR1 and CDR2 from the germline V gene are SGHRS and YFSETQ. This CDR3 spans 17 amino acids. Preparing the TCRbeta library involved the use of unique molecular identifiers. TCRdb re-called the PCR reads with MiXCR, one entry per CDR3 protein. This table holds around 440,000 distinct CDR3 sequences, under 20% found once. The genes are TRBV5-1 and TRBJ2-7, with 9 bases identical to TRBD2. The sample here was PBMCs, mostly from graft donor cells, taken 360 days after TCRalphabeta/CD19-depleted stem cell transplant. The clonotype was recovered from a boy younger than two who had a stem cell transplant for Wiskott-Aldrich syndrome, so the T cells may come from the graft donor. The CDR3: CASSLSPSGIRTYEQYF. CDR3 bases: TGCGCCAGCAGCCTCTCCCCTAGCGGGATCCGTACCTACGAGCAGTACTTC. Filled out from reference TRBV5-1 and TRBJ2-7, the complete variable domain reads KAGVTQTPRYLIKTRGQQVTLSCSPISGHRSVSWYQQTPGQGLQFLFEYFSETQRNKGNFPGRFSGRQFSNSRSEMNVSTLELGDSALYLCASSLSPSGIRTYEQYFGPGTRLTVT.